Listed below are T cell receptor beta chains from one sample, sequenced in a study of shared clonotypes between healthy human individuals. Clones were sequenced by immunoSEQ multiplex PCR, and TCRdb holds only the in-frame ones, with some missing. This sample yields millions of clones, of which around nine tenths are seen a single time; around 0.14% belongs to the top ten. The specimen was naive CD4+ T cells sorted from blood. The origin of the receptors is a man younger than 35 in good health. Both conserved end residues are part of each CDR3. Each record gives: clone size, V gene, J gene, D gene, CDR3 protein, CDR3 DNA. D genes are given only for firm matches. The size of a clone is reported for some rows only, either as once, few or many, or as a class for expanded clones.

NA	TRBV10-3	TRBJ2-3	NA	CAISANEAVHTQYF	TGTGCCATCAGTGCCAACGAGGCAGTTCATACGCAGTATTTT
NA	TRBV9	TRBJ2-3	NA	CASSVGQQDSTDTQYF	TGTGCCAGCAGCGTAGGCCAGCAGGATAGCACAGATACGCAGTATTTT
NA	TRBV18	TRBJ1-2	NA	CASSQDGGSYGYTF	TGTGCCAGCTCACAAGACGGTGGCTCCTATGGCTACACCTTC
once	TRBV19	TRBJ1-6	NA	CASSFTGGIANSPLHF	TGTGCCAGTTCATTCACCGGGGGAATCGCTAATTCACCCCTCCACTTT
NA	TRBV5-4	TRBJ2-1	TRBD2	CASSPSASGGNEQFF	TGTGCCAGCAGCCCCTCGGCTAGCGGGGGGAATGAGCAGTTCTTC
NA	TRBV30	TRBJ2-7	TRBD1	CAWRTGGSRQYF	TGTGCCTGGCGGACAGGGGGTTCTAGGCAGTACTTC
NA	TRBV5-1	TRBJ1-6	NA	CASSLASSQFNSPLHF	TGCGCCAGCAGCTTGGCTTCAAGTCAATTTAATTCACCCCTCCACTTT
NA	TRBV7-5	TRBJ2-1	NA	CASSLLAGVYNEQFF	TGTGCCAGCAGCTTACTAGCGGGCGTCTACAATGAGCAGTTCTTC
NA	TRBV15	TRBJ1-5	NA	CATSRDTGKADNQPQHF	TGTGCCACCAGCAGAGATACAGGGAAGGCGGATAATCAGCCCCAGCATTTT
NA	TRBV4-3	TRBJ2-7	NA	CASSPGVDGSYEQYF	TGCGCCAGCAGCCCCGGGGTGGACGGCTCCTACGAGCAGTACTTC
NA	TRBV7-9	TRBJ2-1	NA	CASSHSDGEQFF	TGTGCCAGCAGCCACTCCGATGGTGAGCAGTTCTTC
NA	TRBV5-4	TRBJ2-7	NA	CASSTGSYEQYF	TGTGCCAGCAGCACAGGGTCCTACGAGCAGTACTTC
NA	TRBV11-1	TRBJ1-3	NA	CASSLDGQISGNTIYF	TGTGCCAGCAGCCTTGATGGACAGATCTCTGGAAACACCATATATTTT
NA	TRBV7-9	TRBJ2-6	NA	CASTPKEPSSGANVLTF	TGTGCCAGCACCCCAAAGGAGCCCTCCTCCGGGGCCAACGTCCTGACTTTC
few	TRBV30	TRBJ1-2	NA	CAWKTGSNYGYTF	TGTGCCTGGAAAACGGGGAGTAATTATGGCTACACCTTC
NA	TRBV6-5	TRBJ1-1	TRBD1	CASTATGGTEAFF	TGTGCCAGCACAGCTACAGGGGGCACTGAAGCTTTCTTT
NA	TRBV4-1	TRBJ2-6	NA	CASSQGTAPSGANVLTF	TGCGCCAGCAGCCAAGGAACGGCCCCCTCTGGGGCCAACGTCCTGACTTTC
NA	TRBV25-1	TRBJ2-7	NA	CASSGSVSSYEQYF	TGTGCCAGCAGTGGTAGCGTTAGCTCCTACGAGCAGTACTTC
NA	TRBV5-1	TRBJ1-2	TRBD1	CASSTGTGGWGYGYTF	TGCGCCAGCAGCACCGGGACAGGGGGCTGGGGCTATGGCTACACCTTC
NA	TRBV4-3	TRBJ2-5	NA	CASSQDPGQAHQTQYF	TGCGCCAGCAGCCAAGATCCGGGCCAGGCCCATCAGACCCAGTACTTC
NA	TRBV7-3	TRBJ1-1	NA	CASSSPPGGLITEAFF	TGTGCCAGCAGCTCCCCGCCGGGGGGGCTGATCACTGAAGCTTTCTTT
NA	TRBV11-2	TRBJ1-2	TRBD1	CASSLTGSGGYTF	TGTGCCAGCAGCTTGACAGGGTCGGGTGGCTACACCTTC
NA	TRBV5-1	TRBJ2-1	TRBD2	CASSFTSGTHNEQFF	TGCGCCAGCAGCTTTACTAGCGGGACCCACAATGAGCAGTTCTTC
NA	TRBV7-2	TRBJ2-5	TRBD1	CASRRSSGTGAIYF	TGTGCCAGCAGACGATCCTCTGGGACAGGGGCCATCTACTTC
NA	TRBV27	TRBJ2-1	NA	CASSLRPGSNEQFF	TGTGCCAGCAGTTTAAGGCCGGGAAGCAATGAGCAGTTCTTC